These T cell receptor beta chains were read from a single sample in a study of cytomegalovirus exposure and HLA in healthy donors. The data were produced by immunoSEQ multiplex PCR, yet TCRdb's version contains in-frame clones alone and is incomplete. This table holds 70,000 to 80,000 clones, less than 95% found once. The sequenced sample was PBMCs. Receptor source: a woman in her late teens or twenties in good health and CMV-seropositive. Each CDR3 is given with its conserved first and last residue. The D gene is left open where the match is weak. Not all rows give a size; the values are once, few, many and, for expanded clones, a class.

clone size | J gene | D gene | V gene | CDR3 protein | CDR3 DNA
. | TRBJ2-7 | . | TRBV25-1 | CASRDPSRGSYEQYF | TGTGCCAGCAGGGACCCTAGTAGGGGATCCTACGAGCAGTACTTC
. | TRBJ2-1 | . | TRBV19 | CASSMITGRNEQFF | TGTGCCAGTAGCATGATTACGGGAAGGAATGAGCAGTTCTTC
. | TRBJ2-1 | TRBD1 | TRBV11-1 | CASSRDSLSYNEQFF | TGTGCCAGCAGCCGGGACAGCCTCTCCTACAATGAGCAGTTCTTC
. | TRBJ1-2 | . | TRBV7-8 | CASSLVTTGGVTIYGYTF | TGTGCCAGCAGCTTAGTCACGACCGGGGGGGTGACTATCTATGGCTACACCTTC
once | TRBJ1-2 | TRBD1 | TRBV6-5 | CASRTGQGKGSF | TGTGCCAGCAGAACCGGACAGGGCAAAGGCTCCTTC
. | TRBJ2-7 | TRBD2 | TRBV19 | CASSILAGREQYF | TGTGCCAGTAGTATACTAGCGGGGCGCGAGCAGTACTTC
. | TRBJ2-2 | . | TRBV4-3 | CASSQGQGAGEAGELFF | TGCGCCAGCAGCCAAGGCCAGGGGGCGGGGGAGGCCGGGGAGCTGTTTTTT
. | TRBJ2-7 | . | TRBV7-2 | CASSPGHFYEQYF | TGTGCCAGCAGCCCGGGTCACTTCTACGAGCAGTACTTC
once | TRBJ2-2 | . | TRBV27 | CASSSTPTSASGELFF | TGTGCCAGCAGCTCGACACCGACTAGTGCCTCCGGGGAGCTGTTTTTT
once | TRBJ1-4 | . | TRBV14 | CASSRAANEKLFF | TGTGCCAGCAGCCGGGCAGCTAATGAAAAACTGTTTTTT
once | TRBJ1-2 | . | TRBV28 | CASRETGSNYGYTF | TGTGCCAGCAGGGAGACAGGTTCTAACTATGGCTACACCTTC
. | TRBJ2-1 | TRBD1 | TRBV7-9 | CASSSYRGMDNEQFF | TGTGCCAGCAGCTCTTACAGGGGGATGGACAATGAGCAGTTCTTC
. | TRBJ1-1 | . | TRBV7-2 | CASSLARADTEAFF | TGTGCCAGCAGCTTAGCCAGGGCGGACACTGAAGCTTTCTTT
. | TRBJ2-3 | TRBD2 | TRBV28 | CASSPWRGAIDTQYF | TGTGCCAGCAGTCCTTGGCGGGGGGCGATAGATACGCAGTATTTT
. | TRBJ1-2 | TRBD1 | TRBV9 | CASSAKPGTGSDYGYTF | TGTGCCAGCAGCGCGAAGCCGGGGACAGGGAGTGACTATGGCTACACCTTC
. | TRBJ2-7 | . | TRBV6-6 | CASSPARRDEQYF | TGTGCCAGCAGTCCCGCCCGGCGGGACGAGCAGTACTTC
. | TRBJ2-1 | . | TRBV4-3 | CASSQDGSSSNEQFF | TGCGCCAGCAGCCAAGATGGGAGTAGCTCCAATGAGCAGTTCTTC
. | TRBJ1-5 | TRBD1 | TRBV28 | CASAGQGSNQPQHF | TGTGCCAGTGCGGGACAGGGCAGCAATCAGCCCCAGCATTTT
. | TRBJ2-1 | . | TRBV18 | CASSPPTREQFF | TGTGCCAGCTCACCACCTACTCGTGAGCAGTTCTTC
. | TRBJ2-1 | TRBD2 | TRBV7-2 | CASRLPAGGGEQFF | TGTGCCAGCAGACTCCCAGCGGGAGGGGGGGAGCAGTTCTTC
. | TRBJ2-1 | TRBD2 | TRBV6-6 | CASSYFLAGVANEQFF | TGTGCCAGCAGTTACTTTCTAGCGGGAGTAGCAAATGAGCAGTTCTTC
. | TRBJ1-1 | TRBD1 | TRBV18 | CASSPPGDREGTEAFF | TGTGCCAGCTCACCACCGGGGGACAGGGAGGGCACTGAAGCTTTCTTT
. | TRBJ2-3 | . | TRBV5-1 | CASSSTGTDTQYF | TGCGCCAGCAGCTCGACAGGCACAGATACGCAGTATTTT
. | TRBJ2-3 | TRBD2 | TRBV15 | CATSSVRRSGGRDTQYF | TGTGCCACCAGCAGTGTTCGGAGAAGCGGGGGCCGAGATACGCAGTATTTT
. | TRBJ1-1 | . | TRBV6-1 | CASSALQNTEAFF | TGTGCCAGCAGCGCCTTACAGAACACTGAAGCTTTCTTT
. | TRBJ2-5 | . | TRBV5-4 | CASSSDLDSEETQYF | TGTGCCAGCAGCTCCGACTTGGACAGCGAAGAGACCCAGTACTTC
. | TRBJ2-7 | TRBD1 | TRBV5-1 | CASSLGTGSSYEQYF | TGCGCCAGCAGCTTGGGGACAGGGAGCTCCTACGAGCAGTACTTC
. | TRBJ2-7 | TRBD1 | TRBV11-2 | CASSLLSGRGYYEQYF | TGTGCCAGCAGCCTCCTCTCAGGCAGGGGGTACTACGAGCAGTACTTC
. | TRBJ2-5 | . | TRBV27 | CASSLQQGGETQYF | TGTGCCAGCAGTTTACAACAGGGGGGGGAGACCCAGTACTTC
. | TRBJ2-3 | TRBD2 | TRBV7-6 | CASRRTSGAESTDTQYF | TGTGCCAGCAGGCGGACTAGCGGGGCCGAAAGCACAGATACGCAGTATTTT
once | TRBJ2-3 | . | TRBV9 | CASSVDGRVTDTQYF | TGTGCCAGCAGCGTAGACGGCAGGGTAACAGATACGCAGTATTTT
. | TRBJ2-1 | . | TRBV5-1 | CASSLTVGLNNEQFF | TGCGCCAGCAGCTTGACGGTGGGACTCAACAATGAGCAGTTCTTC
. | TRBJ1-1 | . | TRBV30 | CAWSRRGAVNTEAFF | TGTGCCTGGAGTCGGCGGGGGGCGGTTAACACTGAAGCTTTCTTT
. | TRBJ1-3 | . | TRBV18 | CASSPSRAAVPSGNTIYF | TGTGCCAGCTCACCCTCGAGGGCAGCCGTACCCTCTGGAAACACCATATATTTT
. | TRBJ2-2 | . | TRBV6-1 | CASSVASANTGELFF | TGTGCCAGCAGTGTGGCCAGCGCGAACACCGGGGAGCTGTTTTTT
. | TRBJ2-2 | . | TRBV9 | CASSVARSTGELFF | TGTGCCAGCAGCGTAGCCCGGAGCACCGGGGAGCTGTTTTTT
once | TRBJ1-5 | TRBD1 | TRBV19 | CASSIETGGGQPQHF | TGTGCCAGTAGTATAGAGACAGGGGGCGGTCAGCCCCAGCATTTT
. | TRBJ2-5 | TRBD2 | TRBV27 | CASSLGLAGVLETQYF | TGTGCCAGCAGTTTAGGGCTAGCGGGAGTGTTAGAGACCCAGTACTTC
. | TRBJ2-3 | . | TRBV10-3 | CAISESATRHTQYF | TGTGCCATCAGTGAGTCAGCGACTAGACATACGCAGTATTTT
. | TRBJ2-1 | TRBD2 | TRBV5-4 | CASSFDLAGGHEQFF | TGTGCCAGCAGCTTCGACCTAGCGGGGGGCCATGAGCAGTTCTTC
. | TRBJ1-2 | . | TRBV10-3 | CAVYRENYGYTF | TGTGCCGTCTACAGGGAGAACTATGGCTACACCTTC
. | TRBJ2-2 | . | TRBV9 | CASSVRDWGELFF | TGTGCCAGCAGCGTACGGGACTGGGGGGAGCTGTTTTTT
. | TRBJ2-1 | TRBD2 | TRBV11-1 | CASSHAARGRTYNEQFF | TGTGCCAGCAGCCATGCGGCTCGCGGGAGGACTTACAATGAGCAGTTCTTC
few | TRBJ2-7 | TRBD1 | TRBV5-4 | CASSLRQGWSYEQYF | TGTGCCAGCAGCCTGAGACAGGGTTGGTCCTACGAGCAGTACTTC
. | TRBJ1-1 | . | TRBV9 | CASKGRENTEAFF | TGTGCCAGCAAGGGCAGGGAGAACACTGAAGCTTTCTTT
. | TRBJ2-3 | TRBD2 | TRBV7-2 | CASSLVRGGADTQYF | TGTGCCAGCAGCTTAGTCCGCGGGGGGGCGGATACGCAGTATTTT
once | TRBJ1-4 | . | TRBV6-5 | CASTRAGNEKLFF | TGTGCCAGCACCCGAGCAGGGAATGAAAAACTGTTTTTT